These T cell receptor beta chains were read from a single sample in a study of cytomegalovirus exposure and HLA in healthy donors. Produced via immunoSEQ multiplex PCR; TCRdb's table is partial and in-frame only. The sample holds tens of thousands of clones; 97% are singletons and the top ten take roughly 1.6%. Sequencing was carried out using PBMCs. The receptors originated from a woman younger than 35 in good health and CMV-seropositive. CDR3s include the opening cysteine and the closing phenylalanine or tryptophan. The D gene is left open where the match is weak. Size tells how often a clone was seen (once, few, many) or the class of an expanded clone, and some rows leave it out.

clone size: NA
D gene: NA
V gene: TRBV9
J gene: TRBJ2-7
CDR3 DNA: TGTGCCAGCAGCGCCCTGGGGGGACAGTCGGTTCGCGAGCAGTACTTC
CDR3 protein: CASSALGGQSVREQYF

clone size: NA
D gene: NA
V gene: TRBV6-1
J gene: TRBJ2-7
CDR3 DNA: TGTGCCAGCTCGGCGGCGCCCTACGAGCAGTACTTC
CDR3 protein: CASSAAPYEQYF

clone size: NA
D gene: NA
V gene: TRBV6-5
J gene: TRBJ2-7
CDR3 DNA: TGTGCCAGCAGTGTCCCTTACTACGAGCAGTACTTC
CDR3 protein: CASSVPYYEQYF

clone size: NA
D gene: TRBD2
V gene: TRBV11-2
J gene: TRBJ2-6
CDR3 DNA: TGTGCCAGCAGCTTAGAGGGTGTCGGAGGGAGGGCCGGGGCCAACGTCCTGACTTTC
CDR3 protein: CASSLEGVGGRAGANVLTF

clone size: NA
D gene: TRBD2
V gene: TRBV9
J gene: TRBJ2-7
CDR3 DNA: TGTGCCAGCAGCGTAACCGGGAGGGTGCCCTACGAGCAGTACTTC
CDR3 protein: CASSVTGRVPYEQYF

clone size: NA
D gene: NA
V gene: TRBV6-6
J gene: TRBJ2-7
CDR3 DNA: TGTGCCAGCAGTTACGGTGGGGCCGCCTCCTACGGGCAGTACTTC
CDR3 protein: CASSYGGAASYGQYF

clone size: NA
D gene: NA
V gene: TRBV6-4
J gene: TRBJ2-1
CDR3 DNA: TGTGCCAGCAGTGACAGCGCCAGCGTCAATGAGCAGTTCTTC
CDR3 protein: CASSDSASVNEQFF

clone size: NA
D gene: TRBD2
V gene: TRBV5-5
J gene: TRBJ2-1
CDR3 DNA: TGTGCCAGCAGCCGTCTGGGACTAGCGGGAGCTATTGGGAATGAGCAGTTCTTC
CDR3 protein: CASSRLGLAGAIGNEQFF

clone size: NA
D gene: TRBD2
V gene: TRBV7-3
J gene: TRBJ2-3
CDR3 DNA: TGTGCCAGCAGCTTATTAGCGGGAGTTACAGATACGCAGTATTTT
CDR3 protein: CASSLLAGVTDTQYF

clone size: NA
D gene: NA
V gene: TRBV25-1
J gene: TRBJ1-3
CDR3 DNA: TGTGCCAGCAGTGGCGTCGGGACACCCGGAAACACCATATATTTT
CDR3 protein: CASSGVGTPGNTIYF

clone size: NA
D gene: TRBD1
V gene: TRBV9
J gene: TRBJ1-4
CDR3 DNA: TGTGCCAGCAGCGCGGACAGGGAGGTAAATGAAAAACTGTTTTTT
CDR3 protein: CASSADREVNEKLFF

clone size: NA
D gene: NA
V gene: TRBV4-1
J gene: TRBJ1-1
CDR3 DNA: TGCGCCAGCAGCCAAGGCCTGGGAGACACCCGTGAAGCTTTCTTT
CDR3 protein: CASSQGLGDTREAFF

clone size: NA
D gene: NA
V gene: TRBV28
J gene: TRBJ1-2
CDR3 DNA: TGTGCCAGCAGTTTATCGGGGGGCAGTAGCTATGGCTACACCTTC
CDR3 protein: CASSLSGGSSYGYTF

clone size: NA
D gene: TRBD1
V gene: TRBV28
J gene: TRBJ2-5
CDR3 DNA: TGTGCCAGCAGTTTAAGGGGGCGCCTGGAGACCCAGTACTTC
CDR3 protein: CASSLRGRLETQYF

clone size: NA
D gene: TRBD1
V gene: TRBV19
J gene: TRBJ1-5
CDR3 DNA: TGTGCCAGTAGTATCTGGACAGGGCCGGGCAATCAGCCCCAGCATTTT
CDR3 protein: CASSIWTGPGNQPQHF

clone size: NA
D gene: NA
V gene: TRBV7-6
J gene: TRBJ1-3
CDR3 DNA: TGTGCCAGCAGCTTAGCGAGCCCGATCTCTGGAAACACCATATATTTT
CDR3 protein: CASSLASPISGNTIYF

clone size: NA
D gene: TRBD2
V gene: TRBV7-9
J gene: TRBJ2-3
CDR3 DNA: TGTGCCAGCAGCTTGCGTAGCGGGATAAGAGATACGCAGTATTTT
CDR3 protein: CASSLRSGIRDTQYF

clone size: NA
D gene: TRBD2
V gene: TRBV10-3
J gene: TRBJ2-2
CDR3 DNA: TGTGCCACCAGGACTAGCGGGATTTCATACACCGGGGAGCTGTTTTTT
CDR3 protein: CATRTSGISYTGELFF

clone size: NA
D gene: TRBD1
V gene: TRBV6-4
J gene: TRBJ2-3
CDR3 DNA: TGTGCCAGCGGACAGGGAAAAAGCACAGATACGCAGTATTTT
CDR3 protein: CASGQGKSTDTQYF

clone size: NA
D gene: NA
V gene: TRBV9
J gene: TRBJ2-3
CDR3 DNA: TGTGCCAGCAGCGTAGGCGGCGGCATCACAGATACGCAGTATTTT
CDR3 protein: CASSVGGGITDTQYF

clone size: once
D gene: TRBD1
V gene: TRBV28
J gene: TRBJ1-5
CDR3 DNA: TGTGCCAGCAGTCCGGGACAGAATCAGCCCCAGCATTTT
CDR3 protein: CASSPGQNQPQHF

clone size: NA
D gene: TRBD2
V gene: TRBV7-7
J gene: TRBJ2-5
CDR3 DNA: TGTGCTAGCAGCTTAAGGCCGAGGGGAGGGTACCAAGAGACCCAGTACTTC
CDR3 protein: CASSLRPRGGYQETQYF

clone size: NA
D gene: TRBD1
V gene: TRBV18
J gene: TRBJ1-5
CDR3 DNA: TGTGCCAGCTCACCGAACGACAGGGTTAGCAATCAGCCCCAGCATTTT
CDR3 protein: CASSPNDRVSNQPQHF

clone size: NA
D gene: NA
V gene: TRBV9
J gene: TRBJ1-5
CDR3 DNA: TGTGCCAGCAGCCCCGGGGATATTTATAGCAATCAGCCCCAGCATTTT
CDR3 protein: CASSPGDIYSNQPQHF

clone size: NA
D gene: NA
V gene: TRBV4-1
J gene: TRBJ1-5
CDR3 DNA: TGCGCCAGCAGCCCGGGGAGGGGGGGGAGGGTAAGCAATCAGCCCCAGCATTTT
CDR3 protein: CASSPGRGGRVSNQPQHF

clone size: NA
D gene: TRBD1
V gene: TRBV10-3
J gene: TRBJ1-1
CDR3 DNA: TGTGCCATCAGTTGGGACAGGGTCACTGAAGCTTTCTTT
CDR3 protein: CAISWDRVTEAFF

clone size: NA
D gene: NA
V gene: TRBV6-4
J gene: TRBJ1-2
CDR3 DNA: TGTGCCAGCAGCAAAGGAGGGACGGCATATGGCTACACCTTC
CDR3 protein: CASSKGGTAYGYTF

clone size: NA
D gene: NA
V gene: TRBV21-1
J gene: TRBJ2-7
CDR3 DNA: TGTGCCAGCAGCAAAGACGAAAGAGATACAGGCGTCTACGAGCAGTACTTC
CDR3 protein: CASSKDERDTGVYEQYF

clone size: NA
D gene: NA
V gene: TRBV19
J gene: TRBJ1-1
CDR3 DNA: TGTGCCAGCCATGGGCAGCCGTATAACACTGAAGCTTTCTTT
CDR3 protein: CASHGQPYNTEAFF

clone size: NA
D gene: TRBD1
V gene: TRBV6-1
J gene: TRBJ2-3
CDR3 DNA: TGTGCCAGCAGTGAGGGACAGCTCCTGACAGATACGCAGTATTTT
CDR3 protein: CASSEGQLLTDTQYF

clone size: NA
D gene: TRBD1
V gene: TRBV6-1
J gene: TRBJ2-5
CDR3 DNA: TGTGCCAGCTTCAGGGGGCAAGAGACCCAGTACTTC
CDR3 protein: CASFRGQETQYF

clone size: NA
D gene: NA
V gene: TRBV19
J gene: TRBJ1-5
CDR3 DNA: TGTGCCAGTAGCCTGGGACTTTCGGGCAATCAGCCCCAGCATTTT
CDR3 protein: CASSLGLSGNQPQHF

clone size: NA
D gene: TRBD2
V gene: TRBV5-1
J gene: TRBJ2-1
CDR3 DNA: TGCGCCAGCAGCCCACTAGCGGGAGGGCTCAATGAGCAGTTCTTC
CDR3 protein: CASSPLAGGLNEQFF

clone size: NA
D gene: NA
V gene: TRBV27
J gene: TRBJ1-1
CDR3 DNA: TGTGCCAGCAGTCCGAGAGGGCCGAACACTGAAGCTTTCTTT
CDR3 protein: CASSPRGPNTEAFF

clone size: NA
D gene: TRBD2
V gene: TRBV7-8
J gene: TRBJ2-3
CDR3 DNA: TGTGCCAGCAGCTTCCCCCGGATAGCGGGATGGGATACGCAGTATTTT
CDR3 protein: CASSFPRIAGWDTQYF

clone size: NA
D gene: NA
V gene: TRBV6-6
J gene: TRBJ1-2
CDR3 DNA: TGTGCCAGCAGCCGCGGGAAGCAGTTTTATGGCTACACCTTC
CDR3 protein: CASSRGKQFYGYTF

clone size: NA
D gene: TRBD2
V gene: TRBV5-1
J gene: TRBJ2-3
CDR3 DNA: TGCGCCAGCAGCTTGGTACTAGCGGGAAACACAGATACGCAGTATTTT
CDR3 protein: CASSLVLAGNTDTQYF

clone size: NA
D gene: NA
V gene: TRBV27
J gene: TRBJ2-1
CDR3 DNA: TGTGCCAGCAGTCATTACAATGAGCAGTTCTTC
CDR3 protein: CASSHYNEQFF

clone size: NA
D gene: TRBD1
V gene: TRBV5-1
J gene: TRBJ2-1
CDR3 DNA: TGCGCCAGCAGCTTCATTGGGGACAGGGCGTACAATGAGCAGTTCTTC
CDR3 protein: CASSFIGDRAYNEQFF

clone size: once
D gene: TRBD2
V gene: TRBV2
J gene: TRBJ2-3
CDR3 DNA: TGTGCCAGCAGCGGCCTTAGCGGGGACCCAGATACGCAGTATTTT
CDR3 protein: CASSGLSGDPDTQYF

clone size: NA
D gene: TRBD2
V gene: TRBV10-3
J gene: TRBJ2-1
CDR3 DNA: TGTGCCATCAGTCAGACCTGGAGGGAGGGGTACAATGAGCAGTTCTTC
CDR3 protein: CAISQTWREGYNEQFF

clone size: NA
D gene: NA
V gene: TRBV10-3
J gene: TRBJ2-1
CDR3 DNA: TGTGCCATCAGTGAGTCAAGGGGGATTGTAATGTACAATGAGCAGTTCTTC
CDR3 protein: CAISESRGIVMYNEQFF

clone size: NA
D gene: TRBD1
V gene: TRBV5-5
J gene: TRBJ2-7
CDR3 DNA: TGTGCCAGCAGCTCAGGACAGGGGTGGTACGAGCAGTACTTC
CDR3 protein: CASSSGQGWYEQYF

clone size: NA
D gene: NA
V gene: TRBV5-4
J gene: TRBJ1-2
CDR3 DNA: TGTGCCAGCAGCTTGGCTTCAGGGCCGGATGGCTACACCTTC
CDR3 protein: CASSLASGPDGYTF

clone size: NA
D gene: TRBD2
V gene: TRBV10-3
J gene: TRBJ2-1
CDR3 DNA: TGTGCCGCACCACCGGGACTAGCGGGAGTGGGGTCTTACAATGAGCAGTTCTTC
CDR3 protein: CAAPPGLAGVGSYNEQFF

clone size: NA
D gene: NA
V gene: TRBV7-2
J gene: TRBJ2-7
CDR3 DNA: TGTGCCAGCAGCCCCCTCGCCTACGAGCAGTACTTC
CDR3 protein: CASSPLAYEQYF

clone size: NA
D gene: NA
V gene: TRBV27
J gene: TRBJ2-5
CDR3 DNA: TGTGCCAGCAGTGCGCCACCCGGGGAGACCCAGTACTTC
CDR3 protein: CASSAPPGETQYF

clone size: NA
D gene: NA
V gene: TRBV30
J gene: TRBJ1-5
CDR3 DNA: TGTGCCTGGAGTGTACAAGCGCAGGAGACAGGCAATCAGCCCCAGCATTTT
CDR3 protein: CAWSVQAQETGNQPQHF